This T cell receptor beta chain is from a study of metastatic and nonmetastatic thyroid tumors. Turning to the study itself: Patients with malignant and benign thyroid disease provided blood and tumor or nodule tissue, whose repertoires were compared. Broader study findings: Reports indicated that malignant thyroid tumors showed significantly higher TCR beta diversity than benign nodules did, in blood and tumor.

The CDR3 sequence is 14 residues long. The germline V gene encodes CDR1 SGHRS and CDR2 YFSETQ. Between the trimmed V and J ends, which lost 4 bases and 3 bases, there was a span of 13 bases. In the original processing: Using the CDR3 differences seen across clinicopathological groups, the authors built a distant-metastasis classifier for papillary thyroid cancer, which was meant to discriminate distant-metastatic patients. TCRdb used MiXCR to call clones anew from the PCR reads. The V and J calls shown here were made by TCRdb, not taken from the authors' results. The table has fewer than 40,000 clones, roughly 29% seen once. Many counts were recorded for this clone. The antigen remains undetermined. Among the patients, none had received any treatment before thyroid surgery.

This chain connects TRBV5-1 to TRBJ1-1, with D perhaps TRBD1 (5 bases). Input material: blood. The TCR sequence derives from a female donor with papillary thyroid cancer or a benign thyroid nodule (not recorded which). Some clones in this sample may be carry-over from other donors' samples. CDR3 nucleotides: TGCGCCAGCAGCCCCCAGGGCGGGGACACTGAAGCTTTCTTT. Its protein product is CASSPQGGDTEAFF.